These 9 T cell receptor beta chains were all obtained from the same sample, sequenced in a study of T cell repertoires in cytomegalovirus infection. TCRdb reprocessed the reads with MiXCR, giving one entry per CDR3 protein. The sample includes fewer than 650,000 distinct CDR3 sequences, 40% of them seen just once. Antigen specificity for these receptors is unknown. The specimen comprised cultured PBMCs, sampled from culture after CMV antigen stimulation. The receptor source for this set is a human donor in good health (CMV status not recorded). Some clones in this sample may be carry-over from other donors' samples.

This clonotype was seen a few times. The V gene is TRBV20-1, the J gene TRBJ2-6, with 14 positions matching TRBD2. J gave up 4 bases and V 3 bases, and 2 bases lay outside the gene matches. Germline-derived CDR1 and CDR2 are DFQATT and SNEGSKA (reference sequence). This CDR3 is 16 amino acids long. CDR3: CSARGLAGDGANVLTF. DNA for the CDR3: TGCAGTGCTAGGGGACTAGCGGGAGACGGGGCCAACGTCCTGACTTTC.

This clonotype was counted only a few times. The J gene is TRBJ1-6, the V gene TRBV7-6; D ambiguous. V lost 3 bases and J lost 0, with 6 bases in between. The germline V gene encodes CDR1 SGHVS and CDR2 FNYEAQ. The CDR3 totals 15 residues. The CDR3 here is CASSFRDSYNSPLHF. The CDR3 DNA follows: TGTGCCAGCAGCTTTCGGGACTCCTATAATTCACCCCTCCACTTT.

The V call is TRBV29-1, the J call TRBJ1-1; a weak D match, TRBD1 (5 bases). This CDR3 has 13 amino acids. With 4 bases removed from V and 3 bases from J, the gap between germline ends came to 12 bases. Germline V lookup: CDR1 SQVTM, CDR2 ANQGSEA. CDR3 nucleotide sequence: TGCAGCGTTGGGGCAGGGTCGGACACTGAAGCTTTCTTT. This encodes CSVGAGSDTEAFF.

The rearrangement links TRBV4-1 to TRBJ1-1, with a tentative D call TRBD1 (6 bases). The ends were cut back, 5 bases at V and 7 bases at J, with 20 bases in the middle. Germline assignment: CDR1 MGHRA and CDR2 YSYEKL. The CDR3 totals 15 residues. The CDR3 nucleotides are TGCGCCAGCAGCGAAGGGGGGGAGGGGCAGGATGAAGCTTTCTTT. Translated: CASSEGGEGQDEAFF.

The chain uses TRBV7-2 and TRBJ2-1; no clear D gene. The CDR3 totals 13 residues. Trimming took off 5 bases at V and 5 bases at J, with 10 bases between the two ends. Looked up from germline, CDR1 is SGHTA and CDR2 is FQGNSA. The CDR3 loop reads CASSVFRNNEQFF. CDR3 sequence (DNA): TGTGCCAGCAGCGTGTTTAGAAACAATGAGCAGTTCTTC.

This clonotype was picked up a small number of times. This chain links TRBV7-2 with TRBJ1-6; tentative D call: TRBD1 (5 bases). The length of the CDR3 is 14 residues. CDR1 and CDR2 from the germline V gene are SGHTA and FQGNSA. Trimming removed 3 bases from V and 10 bases from J, with 13 bases in between. CDR3 amino acids: CASSLGGVWSPLHF. As DNA, the CDR3 is TGTGCCAGCAGCTTGGGGGGGGTTTGGTCACCCCTCCACTTT. Filled out from reference TRBV7-2 and TRBJ1-6, the complete variable domain reads GAGVSQSPSNKVTEKGKDVELRCDPISGHTALYWYRQSLGQGLEFLIYFQGNSAPDKSGLPSDRFSAERTGGSVSTLTIQRTQQEDSAVYLCASSLGGVWSPLHFGNGTRLTVT.

A few counts support this clonotype. CDR3 loop: CASSLGRGLETQYF. The CDR3 DNA is TGTGCCAGCAGTTTAGGCCGGGGGCTAGAGACCCAGTACTTC. The chain employs TRBV27 and TRBJ2-5; D may correspond to TRBD1 or TRBD2 (6 bases each). Trimming took 2 bases from V and 4 from J, leaving 11 bases between them. The CDR3 contains 14 residues. In germline, CDR1 is MNHEY, CDR2 SMNVEV (reference sequence).

The CDR3 reads CASSGAGREQYF. The DNA of the CDR3 is TGTGCCAGCAGTGGTGCGGGGCGGGAGCAGTACTTC. The V gene is TRBV2, the J gene TRBJ2-7; D might be TRBD2 (6 bases). The CDR3 spans 12 residues. Germline-derived CDR1 and CDR2 are SNHLY and FYNNEI. V was pared by 4 bases and J by 7 bases, with 11 bases between.

V and J are TRBV5-1 and TRBJ2-2; D is unclear. Germline assignment: CDR1 SGHRS and CDR2 YFSETQ. Trimming left V 2 bases short and J 7 bases short, with 9 bases between. The CDR3 sequence is 13 residues long. Here the CDR3 reads CASSFDPNGELFF. As DNA, the CDR3 is TGCGCCAGCAGCTTCGATCCGAACGGGGAGCTGTTTTTT.